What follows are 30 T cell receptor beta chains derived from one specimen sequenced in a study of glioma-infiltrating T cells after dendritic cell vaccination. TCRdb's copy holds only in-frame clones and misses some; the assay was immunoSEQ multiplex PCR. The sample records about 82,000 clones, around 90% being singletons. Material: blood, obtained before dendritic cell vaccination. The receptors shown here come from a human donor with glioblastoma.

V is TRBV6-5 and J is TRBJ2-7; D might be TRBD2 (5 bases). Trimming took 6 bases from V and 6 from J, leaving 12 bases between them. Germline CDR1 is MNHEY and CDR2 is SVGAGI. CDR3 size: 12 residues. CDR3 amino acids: CASRRGGGEQYF. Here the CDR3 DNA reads TGTGCCAGCAGGCGAGGAGGCGGCGAGCAGTACTTC.

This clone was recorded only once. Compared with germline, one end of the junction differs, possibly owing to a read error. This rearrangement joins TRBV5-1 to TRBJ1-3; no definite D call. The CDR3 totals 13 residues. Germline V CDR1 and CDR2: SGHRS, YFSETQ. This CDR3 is CASTDTRGSTIYF. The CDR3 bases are TGCGCCAGCACTGACACACGGGGAAGCACCATATATTTT.

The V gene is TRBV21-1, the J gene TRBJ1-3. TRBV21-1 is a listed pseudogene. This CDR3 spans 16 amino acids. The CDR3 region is CASSKVVEMAGNTIYF. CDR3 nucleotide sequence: TGTGCCAGCAGCAAAGTGGTGGAGATGGCTGGAAACACCATATATTTT.

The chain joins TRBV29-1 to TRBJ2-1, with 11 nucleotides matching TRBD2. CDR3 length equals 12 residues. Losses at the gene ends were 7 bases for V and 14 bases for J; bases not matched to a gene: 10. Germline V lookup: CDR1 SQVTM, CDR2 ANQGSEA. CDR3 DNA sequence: TGCAGCGCCCTTGGACTAGCGGGTGTTAAGTTCTTC. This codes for CSALGLAGVKFF.

The CDR3: CASSTDTNTEAFF. The CDR3 nucleotides are TGTGCCAGCTCTACGGACACTAACACTGAAGCTTTCTTT. The genes are TRBV18 and TRBJ1-1; D perhaps matches TRBD1 (5 bases). This CDR3 region has 13 residues. V gave up 6 bases and J gave up 2 bases, with 10 bases separating them. Germline loops: CDR1 KGHSH, CDR2 LQKENI.

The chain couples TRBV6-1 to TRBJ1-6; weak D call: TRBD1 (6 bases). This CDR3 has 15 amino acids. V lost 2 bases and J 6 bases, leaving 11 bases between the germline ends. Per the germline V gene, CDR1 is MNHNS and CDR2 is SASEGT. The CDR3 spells CASSESVRGNSPLHF. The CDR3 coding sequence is TGTGCCAGCAGTGAAAGCGTCAGGGGTAATTCACCCCTCCACTTT.

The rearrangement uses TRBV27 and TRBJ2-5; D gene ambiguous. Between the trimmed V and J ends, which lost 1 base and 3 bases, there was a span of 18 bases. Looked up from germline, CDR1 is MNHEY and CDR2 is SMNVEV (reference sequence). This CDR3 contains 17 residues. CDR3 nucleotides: TGTGCCAGCAGTTTATTAGCAGCCTCTGGCCGGAAAGAGACCCAGTACTTC. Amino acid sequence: CASSLLAASGRKETQYF.

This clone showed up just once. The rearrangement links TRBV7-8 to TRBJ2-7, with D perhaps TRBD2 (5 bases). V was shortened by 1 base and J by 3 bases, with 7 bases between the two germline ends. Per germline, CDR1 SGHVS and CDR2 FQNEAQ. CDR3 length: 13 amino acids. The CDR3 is CASSLGRDYEQYF. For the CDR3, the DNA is TGTGCCAGCAGCTTAGGTCGGGACTACGAGCAGTACTTC.

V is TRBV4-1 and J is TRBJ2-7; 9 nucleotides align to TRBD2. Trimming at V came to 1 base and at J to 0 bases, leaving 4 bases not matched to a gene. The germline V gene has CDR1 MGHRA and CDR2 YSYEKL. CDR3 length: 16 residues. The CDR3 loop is CASSQGSGGSSYEQYF. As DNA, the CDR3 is TGCGCCAGCAGCCAAGGTAGCGGGGGAAGCTCCTACGAGCAGTACTTC.

The CDR3 spells CASSMREGQGYNEQYF. Written as DNA, the CDR3 is TGTGCCAGTAGTATGAGGGAGGGACAGGGATATAACGAGCAGTACTTC. The chain carries TRBV19 and TRBJ2-7; 9 bases align to TRBD1. The CDR3 has 16 amino acids. V was clipped by 3 bases and J by 5 bases; unmatched bases: 11. Germline V CDR1 and CDR2: LNHDA, SQIVND (reference sequence).

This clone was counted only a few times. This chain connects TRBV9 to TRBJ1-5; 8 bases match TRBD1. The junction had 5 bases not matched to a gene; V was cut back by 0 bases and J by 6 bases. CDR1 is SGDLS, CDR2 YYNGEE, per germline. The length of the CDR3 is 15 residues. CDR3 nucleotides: TGTGCCAGCAGCGTAGGATCAGGGGGCTTTCAGCCCCAGCATTTT. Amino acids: CASSVGSGGFQPQHF.

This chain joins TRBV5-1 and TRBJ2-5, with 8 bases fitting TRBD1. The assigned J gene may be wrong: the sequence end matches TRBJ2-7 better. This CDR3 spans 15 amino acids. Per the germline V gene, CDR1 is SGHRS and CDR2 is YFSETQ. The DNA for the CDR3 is TGCGCCAGCAGCTTGGGGCAGGGGGCATCTTACGAGCAGTACTTC. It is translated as CASSLGQGASYEQYF.

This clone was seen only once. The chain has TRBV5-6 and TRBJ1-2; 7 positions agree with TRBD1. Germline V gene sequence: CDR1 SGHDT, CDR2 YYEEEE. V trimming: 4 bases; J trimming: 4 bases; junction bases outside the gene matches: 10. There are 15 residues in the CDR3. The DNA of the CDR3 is TGTGCCAGCAGCCCCCGGGGACAGACTTTCTATGGCTACACCTTC. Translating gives CASSPRGQTFYGYTF.

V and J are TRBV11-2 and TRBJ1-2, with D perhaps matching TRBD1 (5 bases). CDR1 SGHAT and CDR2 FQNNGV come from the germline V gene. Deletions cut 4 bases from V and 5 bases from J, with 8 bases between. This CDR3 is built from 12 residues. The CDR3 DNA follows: TGTGCCAGCAGCTCCAGACAGTATGGCTACACCTTC. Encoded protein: CASSSRQYGYTF.

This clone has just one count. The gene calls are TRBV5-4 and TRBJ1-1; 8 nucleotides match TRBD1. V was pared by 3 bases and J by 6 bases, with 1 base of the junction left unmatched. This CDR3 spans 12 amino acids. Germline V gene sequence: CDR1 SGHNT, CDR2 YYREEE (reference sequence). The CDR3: CASSSTGAEAFF. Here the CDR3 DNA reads TGTGCCAGCAGCTCGACAGGGGCTGAAGCTTTCTTT.

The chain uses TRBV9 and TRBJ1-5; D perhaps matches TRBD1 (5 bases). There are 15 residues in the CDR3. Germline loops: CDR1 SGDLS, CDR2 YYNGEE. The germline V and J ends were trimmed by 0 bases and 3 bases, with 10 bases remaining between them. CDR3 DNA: TGTGCCAGCAGCGTAGATCCAGGGCTCAATCAGCCCCAGCATTTT. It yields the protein CASSVDPGLNQPQHF.

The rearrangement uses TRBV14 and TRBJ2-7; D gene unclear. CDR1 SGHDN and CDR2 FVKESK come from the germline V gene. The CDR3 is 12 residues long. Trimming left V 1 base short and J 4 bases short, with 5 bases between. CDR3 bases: TGTGCCAGCAGCCAAGTTCGTTACGAGCAGTACTTC. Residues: CASSQVRYEQYF.

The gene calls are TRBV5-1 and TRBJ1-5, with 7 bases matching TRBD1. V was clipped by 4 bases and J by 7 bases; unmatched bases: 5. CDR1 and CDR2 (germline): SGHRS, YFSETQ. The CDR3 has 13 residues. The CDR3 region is CASSPTGNQPQHF. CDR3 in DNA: TGCGCCAGCAGCCCGACAGGGAACCAGCCCCAGCATTTT.

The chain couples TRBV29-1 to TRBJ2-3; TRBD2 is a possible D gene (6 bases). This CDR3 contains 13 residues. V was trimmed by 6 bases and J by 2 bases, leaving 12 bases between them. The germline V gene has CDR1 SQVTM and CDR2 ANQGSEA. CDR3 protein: CSVSGGVTDTQYF. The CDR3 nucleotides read TGCAGCGTGTCCGGGGGAGTCACAGATACGCAGTATTTT.

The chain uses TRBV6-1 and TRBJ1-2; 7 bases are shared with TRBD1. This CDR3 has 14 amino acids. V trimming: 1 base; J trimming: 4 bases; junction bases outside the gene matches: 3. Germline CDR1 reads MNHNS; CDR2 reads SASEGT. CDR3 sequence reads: CASSEGDSFYGYTF. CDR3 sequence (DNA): TGTGCCAGCAGTGAAGGGGACAGCTTCTATGGCTACACCTTC.

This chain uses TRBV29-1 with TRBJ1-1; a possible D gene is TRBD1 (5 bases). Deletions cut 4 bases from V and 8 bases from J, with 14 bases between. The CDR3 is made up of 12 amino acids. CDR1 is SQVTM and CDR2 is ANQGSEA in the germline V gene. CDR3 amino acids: CSVAARGEEAFF. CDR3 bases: TGCAGCGTTGCGGCCCGGGGGGAGGAAGCTTTCTTT. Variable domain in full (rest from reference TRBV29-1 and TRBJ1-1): SAVISQKPSRDICQRGTSLTIQCQVDSQVTMMFWYRQQPGQSLTLIATANQGSEATYESGFVIDKFPISRPNLTFSTLTVSNMSPEDSSIYLCSVAARGEEAFFGQGTRLTVV.

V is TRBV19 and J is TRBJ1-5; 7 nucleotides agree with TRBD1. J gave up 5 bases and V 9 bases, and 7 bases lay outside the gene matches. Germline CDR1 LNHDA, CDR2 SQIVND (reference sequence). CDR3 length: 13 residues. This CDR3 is CASRATGDQPQHF. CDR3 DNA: TGTGCCAGCCGGGCTACAGGGGATCAGCCCCAGCATTTT. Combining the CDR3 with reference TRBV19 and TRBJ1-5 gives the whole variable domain DGGITQSPKYLFRKEGQNVTLSCEQNLNHDAMYWYRQDPGQGLRLIYYSQIVNDFQKGDIAEGYSVSREKKESFPLTVTSAQKNPTAFYLCASRATGDQPQHFGDGTRLSIL.

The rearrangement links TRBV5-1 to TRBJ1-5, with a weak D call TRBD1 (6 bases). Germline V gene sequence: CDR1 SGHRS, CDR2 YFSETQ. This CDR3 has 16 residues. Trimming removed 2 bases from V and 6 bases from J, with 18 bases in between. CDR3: CASSFGRGTVGQPQHF. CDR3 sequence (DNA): TGCGCCAGCAGCTTCGGCAGGGGTACGGTGGGTCAGCCCCAGCATTTT.

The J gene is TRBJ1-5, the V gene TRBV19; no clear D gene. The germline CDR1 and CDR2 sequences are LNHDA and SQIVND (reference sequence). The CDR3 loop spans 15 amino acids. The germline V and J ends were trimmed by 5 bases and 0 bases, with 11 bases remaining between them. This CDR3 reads CASSQAAFSNQPQHF. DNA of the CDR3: TGTGCCAGTAGTCAGGCCGCCTTTAGCAATCAGCCCCAGCATTTT.

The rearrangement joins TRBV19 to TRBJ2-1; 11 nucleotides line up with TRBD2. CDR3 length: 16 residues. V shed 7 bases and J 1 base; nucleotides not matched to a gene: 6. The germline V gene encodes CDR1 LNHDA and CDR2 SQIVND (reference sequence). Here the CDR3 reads CASIKTSGESYNEQFF. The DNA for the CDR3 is TGTGCCAGTATTAAGACTAGCGGGGAATCCTACAATGAGCAGTTCTTC.

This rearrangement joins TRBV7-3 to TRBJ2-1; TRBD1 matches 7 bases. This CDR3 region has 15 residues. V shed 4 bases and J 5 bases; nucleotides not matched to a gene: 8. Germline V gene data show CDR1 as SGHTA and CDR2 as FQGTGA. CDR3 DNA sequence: TGTGCCAGCAGCTCCCGTCGGGGACAGAACAATGAGCAGTTCTTC. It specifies CASSSRRGQNNEQFF.

CDR3 protein: CASRIEALGGELFF. CDR3 coding DNA: TGCGCCAGCAGGATAGAGGCCTTAGGCGGGGAGCTGTTTTTT. J is TRBJ2-2 and V is TRBV5-1; D uncertain. The CDR3 contains 14 residues. Germline V gene data show CDR1 as SGHRS and CDR2 as YFSETQ. Trimming took off 5 bases at V and 7 bases at J, with 15 bases between the two ends.

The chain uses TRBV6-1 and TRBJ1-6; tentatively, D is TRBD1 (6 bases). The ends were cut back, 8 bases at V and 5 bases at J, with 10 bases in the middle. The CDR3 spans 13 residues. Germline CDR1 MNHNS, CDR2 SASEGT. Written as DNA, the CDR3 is TGTGCCAGCGGGGGCCTGGATAATTCACCCCTCCACTTT. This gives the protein CASGGLDNSPLHF.

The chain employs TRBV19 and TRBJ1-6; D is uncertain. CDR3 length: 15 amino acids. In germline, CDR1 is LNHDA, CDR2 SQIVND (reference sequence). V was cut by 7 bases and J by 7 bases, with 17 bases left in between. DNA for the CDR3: TGTGCCAGTACCATGGGCGGGATCCCGAATTCACCCCTCCACTTT. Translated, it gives CASTMGGIPNSPLHF.

CDR3 sequence reads: CASSRDTGELFF. In nucleotides, the CDR3 is TGTGCCAGCTCTCGGGATACCGGGGAGCTGTTTTTT. This chain uses TRBV2 with TRBJ2-2; D possibly corresponds to TRBD2 (5 bases). The CDR3 is made up of 12 amino acids. Germline CDR1 reads SNHLY; CDR2 reads FYNNEI. Trimming shortened V by 8 bases and J by 5 bases, and 9 bases separated the two germline ends.